Following are 25 T cell receptor beta chains from one sample sequenced in a study of cytomegalovirus exposure and HLA in healthy donors. Vbeta (60) and Jbeta (13) primers were used in the PCR. The method was immunoSEQ multiplex PCR; TCRdb's version includes in-frame clones alone and lacks a portion of them. The sample carries 200,000 or so clones, roughly four fifths recorded once. Source material: PBMCs. These receptors originate from a girl aged 5-17 years in good health and CMV-seronegative.

The chain employs TRBV15 and TRBJ1-1, with a possible D match to TRBD1 (5 bases). Trimming shortened V by 3 bases and J by 1 base, and 12 bases separated the two germline ends. CDR3 length equals 15 residues. The germline CDR1 and CDR2 sequences are LNHNV and YYDKDF (reference sequence). The CDR3, as DNA: TGTGCCACCAGCAGGATCGGGCAGGGGAACACTGAAGCTTTCTTT. Protein product: CATSRIGQGNTEAFF.

The rearrangement joins TRBV28 to TRBJ1-1; possible D gene TRBD1, 6 bases. The CDR3 loop spans 13 amino acids. CDR1 and CDR2 from the germline V gene are MDHEN and SYDVKM. V gave up 6 bases and J gave up 4 bases, with 12 bases separating them. The DNA of the CDR3 is TGTGCCAGCAGCACAGGGTTGGGCACTGAAGCTTTCTTT. Protein: CASSTGLGTEAFF. The full variable domain, its missing parts supplied by reference TRBV28 and TRBJ1-1, is DVKVTQSSRYLVKRTGEKVFLECVQDMDHENMFWYRQDPGLGLRLIYFSYDVKMKEKGDIPEGYSVSREKKERFSLILESASTNQTSMYLCASSTGLGTEAFFGQGTRLTVV.

The gene calls are TRBV7-2 and TRBJ2-7; maybe TRBD1 (6 bases). This CDR3 contains 15 residues. V lost 4 bases and J 3 bases, leaving 16 bases between the germline ends. CDR1 and CDR2 from the germline V gene are SGHTA and FQGNSA. CDR3 residues: CASSSRDRFNYEQYF. In DNA form, the CDR3 reads TGTGCCAGCAGCTCTAGAGACAGGTTTAACTACGAGCAGTACTTC.

V usage is TRBV27 and J usage is TRBJ1-6; the D is unclear. From germline, CDR1 is MNHEY and CDR2 SMNVEV (reference sequence). Trimming cost V 8 bases and J 6 bases, with 14 bases left between them. This CDR3 comprises 14 residues. Written as DNA, the CDR3 is TGTGCCAGCGCCCCGACCGAGGTTAATTCACCCCTCCACTTT. Translating gives CASAPTEVNSPLHF.

The chain has TRBV6-5 and TRBJ1-4, with D tentatively TRBD1 (6 bases). Germline V gene data show CDR1 as MNHEY and CDR2 as SVGAGI. V lost 8 bases and J 8 bases, leaving 18 bases between the germline ends. The CDR3 loop spans 14 amino acids. The CDR3 DNA follows: TGTGCCAGCCGACGACGGGGGGCTGAGGAAAAACTGTTTTTT. This gives the protein CASRRRGAEEKLFF.

V is TRBV10-3 and J is TRBJ1-1; 7 bases align to TRBD1. The CDR3 totals 16 residues. Losses at the gene ends were 3 bases for V and 1 base for J; bases not matched to a gene: 8. Germline-derived CDR1 and CDR2 are ENHRY and SYGVKD. CDR3 sequence (DNA): TGTGCCATCAGTGATATAGGGGGCCGAGGGAACACTGAAGCTTTCTTT. It specifies CAISDIGGRGNTEAFF.

The chain recombines TRBV7-2 with TRBJ1-3; no firm D call. V dropped 2 bases and J dropped 0 bases, with 5 bases sitting between them. From germline, CDR1 is SGHTA and CDR2 FQGNSA. CDR3 length: 14 residues. The CDR3 spells CASSLWPSGNTIYF. The CDR3, as DNA: TGTGCCAGCAGCTTATGGCCCTCTGGAAACACCATATATTTT.

The V and J genes are TRBV7-2 and TRBJ1-5; TRBD1 matches at 9 bases. In germline, CDR1 is SGHTA, CDR2 FQGNSA. V lost 6 bases to trimming and J lost 7 bases; unmatched junction nucleotides: 4. This CDR3 has 13 residues. The CDR3 reads CASSLDRGQPQHF. For the CDR3, the DNA is TGTGCCAGCAGTCTGGACAGGGGACAGCCCCAGCATTTT.

This chain uses TRBV5-1 with TRBJ1-4; 7 bases map to TRBD1. CDR3 length: 15 residues. Germline V gives CDR1 SGHRS, CDR2 YFSETQ. The trim removed 0 bases at V and 10 bases at J, leaving 9 bases unmatched. The CDR3 DNA reads TGCGCCAGCAGCTTGGGTAATACAGGGGAAGGAAAACTGTTTTTT. This sequence encodes CASSLGNTGEGKLFF. Full variable domain (rest looked up from reference TRBV5-1 and TRBJ1-4): KAGVTQTPRYLIKTRGQQVTLSCSPISGHRSVSWYQQTPGQGLQFLFEYFSETQRNKGNFPGRFSGRQFSNSRSEMNVSTLELGDSALYLCASSLGNTGEGKLFFGSGTQLSVL.

The gene calls are TRBV10-3 and TRBJ1-1, with D tentatively TRBD1 (5 bases). V was clipped by 2 bases and J by 4 bases, with 8 bases between them. CDR3 length: 13 amino acids. Looked up from germline, CDR1 is ENHRY and CDR2 is SYGVKD. CDR3 nucleotide sequence: TGTGCCATCAGTGAGAGGGGCGGCACTGAAGCTTTCTTT. Residues: CAISERGGTEAFF.

The chain employs TRBV7-2 and TRBJ2-2; TRBD1 agrees at 7 bases. Germline values: CDR1 SGHTA, CDR2 FQGNSA. CDR3 size: 15 residues. J was trimmed by 5 bases and V by 4 bases; bases with no gene match: 7. The CDR3 sequence: CASSSRTGGTGELFF. The CDR3, as DNA: TGTGCCAGCAGCTCCCGGACAGGTGGTACCGGGGAGCTGTTTTTT.

The J gene is TRBJ1-1, the V gene TRBV18, with 10 bases aligning to TRBD1. With V trimmed by 3 bases and J by 4 bases, 5 bases remained unmatched. This CDR3 comprises 15 residues. Germline CDR1 and CDR2: KGHSH and LQKENI. CDR3 residues: CASSPPGQGFTEAFF. In DNA form, the CDR3 reads TGTGCCAGCTCACCTCCGGGACAGGGGTTCACTGAAGCTTTCTTT. The complete variable domain, with remaining parts taken from reference TRBV18 and TRBJ1-1, reads NAGVMQNPRHLVRRRGQEARLRCSPMKGHSHVYWYRQLPEEGLKFMVYLQKENIIDESGMPKERFSAEFPKEGPSILRIQQVVRGDSAAYFCASSPPGQGFTEAFFGQGTRLTVV.

The chain uses TRBV7-9 and TRBJ1-2, with D possibly TRBD1 on 6 matching bases. This CDR3 is 15 amino acids long. V lost 2 bases, J lost 3 bases, and 13 bases lay in between. The germline gives CDR1 SEHNR, CDR2 FQNEAQ (reference sequence). The CDR3 region has the DNA TGTGCCAGCAGCTTAACAGGGTATTTAGACTATGGCTACACCTTC. Its protein is CASSLTGYLDYGYTF. The whole variable domain, remainder taken from reference TRBV7-9 and TRBJ1-2, is DTGVSQNPRHKITKRGQNVTFRCDPISEHNRLYWYRQTLGQGPEFLTYFQNEAQLEKSRLLSDRFSAERPKGSFSTLEIQRTEQGDSAMYLCASSLTGYLDYGYTFGSGTRLTVV.

The V gene is TRBV18, the J gene TRBJ1-2; D possibly corresponds to TRBD1 (5 bases). This CDR3 contains 13 residues. V lost 5 bases, J lost 10 bases, and 17 bases lay in between. Germline loops: CDR1 KGHSH, CDR2 LQKENI. The CDR3 coding sequence is TGTGCCAGCTCAAAGGACACCGCTCGTGACTACACCTTC. It is translated as CASSKDTARDYTF.

V is TRBV15 and J is TRBJ2-7; 7 bases match TRBD2. Germline V gene lookup returns CDR1 LNHNV and CDR2 YYDKDF (reference sequence). After removal of 8 bases from V and 0 bases from J, the junction contained 7 bases not matched to a gene. The CDR3 consists of 14 residues. Here the CDR3 DNA reads TGTGCCACCGGGGGGGATTCCTACTCCTACGAGCAGTACTTC. As protein: CATGGDSYSYEQYF. The variable domain in full, with the rest retrieved from reference TRBV15 and TRBJ2-7, is DAMVIQNPRYQVTQFGKPVTLSCSQTLNHNVMYWYQQKSSQAPKLLFHYYDKDFNNEADTPDNFQSRRPNTSFCFLDIRSPGLGDTAMYLCATGGDSYSYEQYFGPGTRLTVT.

The chain couples TRBV7-9 to TRBJ2-1, with TRBD2 matching 7 bases. From germline, CDR1 is SEHNR and CDR2 FQNEAQ (reference sequence). This CDR3 is 16 amino acids long. The V gene end was trimmed by 0 bases and the J gene end by 3 bases; junction bases not matched to a gene: 5. In nucleotides, the CDR3 is TGTGCCAGCAGCTTAGCGCTTGGGAGGGACTACAATGAGCAGTTCTTC. Encoded protein: CASSLALGRDYNEQFF.

The J gene is TRBJ2-5, the V gene TRBV7-3; weak D call: TRBD2 (6 bases). The ends were cut back, 5 bases at V and 4 bases at J, with 17 bases in the middle. Per germline, CDR1 SGHTA and CDR2 FQGTGA. CDR3 length: 15 residues. CDR3: CASSLSGTSGETQYF. The CDR3 region has the DNA TGTGCCAGCAGCCTGAGTGGGACTTCGGGAGAGACCCAGTACTTC.

The J gene is TRBJ2-7, the V gene TRBV2; TRBD1 matches at 9 bases. V shed 8 bases and J 3 bases; nucleotides not matched to a gene: 8. The CDR3 contains 14 residues. The germline V gene encodes CDR1 SNHLY and CDR2 FYNNEI. The chain's CDR3 is CASGSQGAGYEQYF. The CDR3 region has the DNA TGTGCCAGCGGTTCACAGGGGGCGGGCTACGAGCAGTACTTC.

The rearrangement links TRBV19 to TRBJ2-7; TRBD2 agrees at 7 bases. The V segment lost 1 base and the J segment 2 bases; nucleotides outside the gene matches: 8. Germline V gives CDR1 LNHDA, CDR2 SQIVND (reference sequence). This CDR3 has 16 residues. CDR3 region: CASSIVGGRIPYEQYF. In DNA form, the CDR3 reads TGTGCCAGTAGTATAGTGGGCGGGAGAATCCCCTACGAGCAGTACTTC. The variable domain in full, with the rest retrieved from reference TRBV19 and TRBJ2-7, is DGGITQSPKYLFRKEGQNVTLSCEQNLNHDAMYWYRQDPGQGLRLIYYSQIVNDFQKGDIAEGYSVSREKKESFPLTVTSAQKNPTAFYLCASSIVGGRIPYEQYFGPGTRLTVT.

The chain couples TRBV7-2 to TRBJ1-6, with 8 nucleotides matching TRBD1. V shed 3 bases and J 8 bases; nucleotides not matched to a gene: 6. The CDR3 covers 15 residues. Germline values: CDR1 SGHTA, CDR2 FQGNSA. The CDR3 protein is CASSLTGAGYSPLHF. CDR3 bases: TGTGCCAGCAGCTTGACAGGGGCTGGATATTCACCCCTCCACTTT.

This rearrangement joins TRBV4-1 to TRBJ1-2; unclear D gene. This CDR3 has 14 residues. Deletions cut 3 bases from V and 6 bases from J, with 14 bases between. Germline V gene sequence: CDR1 MGHRA, CDR2 YSYEKL. The CDR3 coding sequence is TGCGCCAGCAGCCACACAATACAGATACATGGCTACACCTTC. This encodes CASSHTIQIHGYTF.

This clone appeared once. CDR3 sequence reads: CASSLMPGGGDEQFF. The CDR3 DNA is TGCGCCAGCAGCTTGATGCCAGGGGGCGGGGATGAGCAGTTCTTC. The J gene is TRBJ2-1, the V gene TRBV5-1; 8 positions match TRBD1. This CDR3 has 15 amino acids. Germline V CDR1 and CDR2: SGHRS, YFSETQ. With 1 base clipped from V and 8 bases from J, the junction kept 8 bases outside the gene matches.

The chain has TRBV7-2 and TRBJ1-1, with TRBD1 as a possible D gene (5 bases). Trimming took off 1 base at V and 4 bases at J, with 16 bases between the two ends. CDR3 length: 16 amino acids. Germline V gene data show CDR1 as SGHTA and CDR2 as FQGNSA. The DNA of the CDR3 is TGTGCCAGCAGCTTAGATCTCTGGACAACGGGCACTGAAGCTTTCTTT. Its protein is CASSLDLWTTGTEAFF.

The chain links TRBV7-6 to TRBJ2-5, with 7 nucleotides matching TRBD1. The trim removed 4 bases at V and 8 bases at J, leaving 28 bases unmatched. Germline V gene data show CDR1 as SGHVS and CDR2 as FNYEAQ. CDR3 length: 20 amino acids. Here the CDR3 reads CASSYTPGVGQQGTRITQYF. The CDR3 region has the DNA TGTGCCAGCAGCTATACCCCCGGAGTGGGGCAACAGGGGACCCGGATCACCCAGTACTTC.

In the case of this clone: The same CDR3 also results from other DNA sequences found in this sample. The chain has TRBV7-3 and TRBJ1-1; tentative D call: TRBD1 (5 bases). V was clipped by 3 bases and J by 1 base, with 6 bases between them. From germline, CDR1 is SGHTA and CDR2 FQGTGA. CDR3 length equals 13 residues. CDR3 DNA sequence: TGTGCCAGCAGCTTGACAGCGAACACTGAAGCTTTCTTT. Translated, it gives CASSLTANTEAFF.